In its sample, the clone carrying this T cell receptor (beta chain) was seen a few times. Its antigen is unknown. TCRdb reprocessed the 5' RACE reads with MiXCR, giving one entry per CDR3 protein. The table shows about 630,000 distinct CDR3 sequences, with 9% to 15% occurring only once. This entry is derived from a study of T cells after yellow fever vaccination. The CDR3 is made up of 14 amino acids. Germline CDR1 LGHNA, CDR2 YSLEER. V shed 0 bases, J shed 15 bases, and the junction held 10 bases outside the gene matches. Points from the study as a whole: Booster samples showed a return of most primary-vaccination clones (about 96% CD4, approximately 88% CD8). On re-exposure, the response was weaker but peaked faster, at day 5 versus 15.

This chain uses TRBV4-3 with TRBJ2-1, with 8 bases matching TRBD1. Sequencing was performed on PBMCs, taken on the day of the yellow fever booster vaccination. This clonotype was obtained from a man aged 30-40 years who received the YFV17D yellow fever vaccine. The CDR3 region has the DNA TGCGCCAGCAGCCAAGATCGGACAGGGAGTGATCCGTTCTTC. As protein: CASSQDRTGSDPFF.